A selection of T cell receptor beta chains follows, all from one sample in a study of CD8+ T cells in alopecia areata. Sequencing was performed with immunoSEQ multiplex PCR; in TCRdb, only in-frame clones are kept and a portion is missing. Among 150,000 to 200,000 clones, 59% were seen once, and the ten largest hold roughly 15%. This specimen consisted of CD4+ T cells sorted from blood, obtained at week 0. The receptor source for this set is a human donor with alopecia areata. Each CDR3 is given with its conserved first and last residue. D genes are given only for firm matches. The size field is filled for only some rows; it gives once, few, many or a size class.

cdr3_nt: TGTGCCGGAAGACTGTTCGGGGAGCTGTTTTTT; cdr3_aa: CAGRLFGELFF; j_call: TRBJ2-2; clone_size: few; cdr3_length: 11; d_call: -; v_call: TRBV30
cdr3_nt: TGCGCCAGCAGCTCGCCGGGGGTCGACTATGGCTACACCTTC; cdr3_aa: CASSSPGVDYGYTF; j_call: TRBJ1-2; clone_size: -; cdr3_length: 14; d_call: -; v_call: TRBV5-1
cdr3_nt: TGTGCCAGCAGTATAACCCGACAGGGCTCCGGGGGCTACACCTTC; cdr3_aa: CASSITRQGSGGYTF; j_call: TRBJ1-2; clone_size: -; cdr3_length: 15; d_call: TRBD1; v_call: TRBV27
cdr3_nt: TGTGCTAGTGCCGAAACAAGTGGTAATTCACCCCTCCACTTT; cdr3_aa: CASAETSGNSPLHF; j_call: TRBJ1-6; clone_size: few; cdr3_length: 14; d_call: -; v_call: TRBV12-5
cdr3_nt: TGTGCCAGCAGTGAATTCACGGGGTATGGCACTGAAGCTTTCTTT; cdr3_aa: CASSEFTGYGTEAFF; j_call: TRBJ1-1; clone_size: many; cdr3_length: 15; d_call: -; v_call: TRBV25-1
cdr3_nt: TGTGCCATCAGTGACACGTACGCATACGAGCAGTACTTC; cdr3_aa: CAISDTYAYEQYF; j_call: TRBJ2-7; clone_size: -; cdr3_length: 13; d_call: -; v_call: TRBV10-3
cdr3_nt: TGCGCCAGCAGCTTGGCGGCCAGAAACCAAGAGACCCAGTACTTC; cdr3_aa: CASSLAARNQETQYF; j_call: TRBJ2-5; clone_size: -; cdr3_length: 15; d_call: -; v_call: TRBV5-1
cdr3_nt: TGCAGCGTGGCCACGCCTGGCCCGATCGATGGCACTGAAGCTTTCTTT; cdr3_aa: CSVATPGPIDGTEAFF; j_call: TRBJ1-1; clone_size: -; cdr3_length: 16; d_call: -; v_call: TRBV29-1
cdr3_nt: TGTGCCAGCAGTTACACTACAGGCAATCAGCCCCAGCATTTT; cdr3_aa: CASSYTTGNQPQHF; j_call: TRBJ1-5; clone_size: -; cdr3_length: 14; d_call: -; v_call: TRBV6-5
cdr3_nt: TGTGCCAGCAGCTTTAAACCAGATGGCTACACCTTC; cdr3_aa: CASSFKPDGYTF; j_call: TRBJ1-2; clone_size: -; cdr3_length: 12; d_call: -; v_call: TRBV7-9
cdr3_nt: TGTGCCAGCAGTGAACTCGGGACAGGGACCACAGATACGCAGTATTTT; cdr3_aa: CASSELGTGTTDTQYF; j_call: TRBJ2-3; clone_size: -; cdr3_length: 16; d_call: TRBD1; v_call: TRBV25-1
cdr3_nt: TGCGCCAGCAGCTCTCAACCGACTAGCGGGGGTGGAGGGGAGACCCAGTACTTC; cdr3_aa: CASSSQPTSGGGGETQYF; j_call: TRBJ2-5; clone_size: -; cdr3_length: 18; d_call: TRBD2; v_call: TRBV5-1
cdr3_nt: TGTGCCAGCAGCGGGGGACAGGGCCACATTCAGTACTTC; cdr3_aa: CASSGGQGHIQYF; j_call: TRBJ2-4; clone_size: few; cdr3_length: 13; d_call: TRBD1; v_call: TRBV2
cdr3_nt: TGTGCCATCAGCGACAGGGGGTGGGAATCACCCCTCCACTTT; cdr3_aa: CAISDRGWESPLHF; j_call: TRBJ1-6; clone_size: -; cdr3_length: 14; d_call: TRBD1; v_call: TRBV10-3
cdr3_nt: TGTGCCAGCAGCTTAAGTGGCCAAGAGACCCAGTACTTC; cdr3_aa: CASSLSGQETQYF; j_call: TRBJ2-5; clone_size: -; cdr3_length: 13; d_call: -; v_call: TRBV7-3
cdr3_nt: TGTGCCAGCAGCTCCCCGGGACTTCAGACAGATACGCAGTATTTT; cdr3_aa: CASSSPGLQTDTQYF; j_call: TRBJ2-3; clone_size: -; cdr3_length: 15; d_call: -; v_call: TRBV7-6
cdr3_nt: TGTGCCAGCAGTACAGGTGACTCTGGGGCCAACGTCCTGACTTTC; cdr3_aa: CASSTGDSGANVLTF; j_call: TRBJ2-6; clone_size: -; cdr3_length: 15; d_call: -; v_call: TRBV2
cdr3_nt: TGTGCCAGCAGACCCCAGGGCTACGGCTATGGCTACACCTTC; cdr3_aa: CASRPQGYGYGYTF; j_call: TRBJ1-2; clone_size: -; cdr3_length: 14; d_call: -; v_call: TRBV11-2
cdr3_nt: TGTGCCAGCAGCCAAGATCTGGCAGACACTGAAGCTTTCTTT; cdr3_aa: CASSQDLADTEAFF; j_call: TRBJ1-1; clone_size: -; cdr3_length: 14; d_call: -; v_call: TRBV14
cdr3_nt: TGTGCCAGCAGACTAGCGGGGGCCCCCAACAATGAGCAGTTCTTC; cdr3_aa: CASRLAGAPNNEQFF; j_call: TRBJ2-1; clone_size: -; cdr3_length: 15; d_call: TRBD2; v_call: TRBV11-2
cdr3_nt: TGTGCCAGCAGCTTGTGGCCCACAGATACGCAGTATTTT; cdr3_aa: CASSLWPTDTQYF; j_call: TRBJ2-3; clone_size: -; cdr3_length: 13; d_call: -; v_call: TRBV5-6
cdr3_nt: TGTGCCAGCAGCACGGGTTCAGTCTCACCCCTCCACTTT; cdr3_aa: CASSTGSVSPLHF; j_call: TRBJ1-6; clone_size: -; cdr3_length: 13; d_call: -; v_call: TRBV6-5
cdr3_nt: TGTGCCAGCAGCTTAGAGTCCGGACGCATTCAGTACTTC; cdr3_aa: CASSLESGRIQYF; j_call: TRBJ2-4; clone_size: -; cdr3_length: 13; d_call: -; v_call: TRBV11-2
cdr3_nt: TGTGCCAGCAGTTTCCGACTAGCGGGGCCCCCAGAGCAGTACTTC; cdr3_aa: CASSFRLAGPPEQYF; j_call: TRBJ2-7; clone_size: -; cdr3_length: 15; d_call: TRBD2; v_call: TRBV27
cdr3_nt: TGTGCCAGCAGCACTCAGGGGCTCCAAACTAATGAAAAACTGTTTTTT; cdr3_aa: CASSTQGLQTNEKLFF; j_call: TRBJ1-4; clone_size: -; cdr3_length: 16; d_call: -; v_call: TRBV4-2
cdr3_nt: TGTGCCAGCAGCGTAGGTGTCGGGGAGACTAATGAAAAACTGTTTTTT; cdr3_aa: CASSVGVGETNEKLFF; j_call: TRBJ1-4; clone_size: -; cdr3_length: 16; d_call: -; v_call: TRBV9